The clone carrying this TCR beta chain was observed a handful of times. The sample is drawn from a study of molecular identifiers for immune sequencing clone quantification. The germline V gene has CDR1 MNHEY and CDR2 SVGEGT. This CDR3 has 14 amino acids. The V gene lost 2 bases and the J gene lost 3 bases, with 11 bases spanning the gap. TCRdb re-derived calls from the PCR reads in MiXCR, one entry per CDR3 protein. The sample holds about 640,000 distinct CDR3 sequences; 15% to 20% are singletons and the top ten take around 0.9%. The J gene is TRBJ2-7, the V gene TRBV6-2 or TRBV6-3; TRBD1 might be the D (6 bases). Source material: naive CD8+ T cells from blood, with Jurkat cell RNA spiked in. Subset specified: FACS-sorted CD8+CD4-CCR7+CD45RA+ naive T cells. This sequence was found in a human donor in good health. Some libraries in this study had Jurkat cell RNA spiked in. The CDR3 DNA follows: TGTGCCAGCAGTTACGGTGCAGGGGACTACGAGCAGTACTTC. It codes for CASSYGAGDYEQYF.